This TCR beta chain was recorded in a study of monozygotic twins with inflammatory bowel disease (dated by TCRdb to between 2017 and 2020). Regarding the complete study: The complete study included some 28 monozygotic twin pairs: 19 IBD-discordant Danish pairs and nine German pairs, of which four were IBD-concordant and five were IBD-discordant. Disease-associated traits were sought mainly through comparisons between IBD patients and their genetically identical healthy co-twins within discordant pairs. Each individual had, on average, about 151 000 unique TCRalpha sequences and 181 000 unique TCRbeta sequences available for analysis. What the study reported, not specific to this receptor: IBD patients had lower TCRbeta repertoire diversity, measured by the inverse Simpson index, than their healthy co-twins. Different T cell subtypes could not be distinguished in the analysis. No difference in repertoire similarity was observed between concordant and discordant twins, possibly owing to limited statistical power. No single strong signal or clonotype linked to IBD turned up in the results, so the idea that one exists was not supported. Background noise and inter-individual variability may have been introduced into the repertoires by the differing immunosuppressive treatments among patients. IBD patients shared fewer clonotypes with other individuals than healthy twins did, most markedly in patients showing signs of disease activity.

The CDR3 holds 19 amino acids from the cysteine to the phenylalanine. No DNA accompanies this entry. Based on the germline V gene, the CDR1 and CDR2 sequences are SGHVS and FQNEAQ. The library came from 5' RACE. The input for every TCR library was around 3.5 ug of total RNA. For each sample, cDNA synthesis was carried out in eight separate reactions using SMARTScribe reverse transcriptase. During cDNA synthesis, template switching was used to introduce unique molecular identifiers that contained a 6-nucleotide sample barcode. TCRalpha and TCRbeta cDNA was amplified by two nested PCRs of approximately 17 and 9 cycles, with bead purification after each PCR. Before amplification, the cDNA was both treated with uracil DNA-glycosylase and purified with the QIAquick PCR purification kit. The second PCR was the step at which Illumina TruSeq-compatible adapters and sample-specific barcodes were added. TapeStation and Qubit were used to check library quality and concentration, and 5 ng of each library went into the pool. Pooled libraries were sequenced on an Illumina HiSeq2500 single-index Rapid Run with 2 x 100 bp reads and custom sequencing primers. The original pipeline was this. UMI-based consensus assembly with MiGEC version 1.2.6 was used to correct PCR and sequencing errors. MiXCR version 2.1.1 was used for V(D)J alignment, clonotype assembly and CDR3 extraction. To normalise gene usage, clonotype sharing and MAIT/NKT TCR abundance, the top 1000, 10 000 and 20 000 clonotypes in each sample were analysed. After downsampling to 27 000 UMIs, diversity was calculated as the inverse Simpson index using the vegan R package. Paired Mann-Whitney U tests on discordant twin pairs were used, with Benjamini-Hochberg multiple-testing correction. After the reads were reprocessed by TCRdb, one entry was made per CDR3 protein sequence, with no DNA. The V and J calls here are based on TCRdb, not the publication. The sample table includes more than 75,000 distinct CDR3 sequences. Just under 7.5% of the sample lies in the top ten.

As regards this clonotype: This receptor's antigen is unknown.

From each donor, an approximately 2.3 ml peripheral blood sample was collected into PAXgene tubes and kept at -80 degrees C. Total RNA was isolated from whole blood with the PAXgene blood miRNA kit on an automated QIAcube, without T cell sorting. Deep TCRalpha and TCRbeta repertoire profiling with unique molecular barcoding was performed on peripheral blood of monozygotic twin pairs concordant or discordant for inflammatory bowel disease. Smoking habits were recorded for all twin pairs, and individuals were classified as current, former or never smokers. This TCR was sampled from a human donor with ulcerative colitis or Crohn's disease, or a healthy co-twin of an affected twin (not recorded which). Material: blood. The chain uses TRBV7-8 and TRBJ2-4; TCRdb calls TRBD2, which cannot be checked without DNA. CDR3 region: CASSEGTARGGAPKNIQYF. The variable domain in full, with residues beyond the CDR3 obtained from the reference TRBV7-8 and TRBJ2-4 genes, is GAGVSQSPRYKVAKRGQDVALRCDPISGHVSLFWYQQALGQGPEFLTYFQNEAQLDKSGLPSDRFFAERPEGSVSTLKIQRTQQEDSAVYLCASSEGTARGGAPKNIQYFGAGTRLSVL.